The 19 T cell receptor beta chains below were found in one sample sequenced in a study of post-analysis software for immune sequencing data. These receptors' antigens are unknown. Included in the TCR beta cDNA libraries were unique molecular identifiers. TCRdb processed the PCR reads anew with MiXCR; each CDR3 protein has one entry. This table has 650,000 to 900,000 distinct CDR3 sequences, about half appearing once. Findings of the study overall: There were a handful of TRBV segments more frequent in patients than controls, and TRBV5-6, TRBV5-1 and TRBV20-1 were among them.

The sequenced material came from blood. The receptors derive from a girl aged 10 to 17 with multiple sclerosis.

This clonotype has more than one count but fewer than ten. The V call is TRBV10-1, the J call TRBJ2-2; D is undetermined. This CDR3 has 14 residues. CDR1 and CDR2 (germline): WNHNN, SYGVQD (reference sequence). The V and J ends lost 5 bases and 4 bases respectively, with 11 bases between them. For the CDR3, the DNA is TGCGCCAGCAGTCCCCAGTCCCGCACCGGGGAGCTGTTTTTT. Translation: CASSPQSRTGELFF.

The chain links TRBV20-1 to TRBJ2-1; 14 positions agree with TRBD2. V was pared by 3 bases and J by 9 bases, with 4 bases of the junction left unmatched. CDR3 length: 14 amino acids. Germline CDR1 reads DFQATT; CDR2 reads SNEGSKA (reference sequence). CDR3 DNA: TGCAGTGCTAGGGGACTAGCGGGGGATGGTGAGCAGTTCTTC. Its protein is CSARGLAGDGEQFF.

This clonotype has a single count. The V call is TRBV7-2, the J call TRBJ2-7; 10 positions match TRBD2. Germline V gives CDR1 SGHTA, CDR2 FQGNSA. CDR3 size: 16 residues. V trimming: 1 base; J trimming: 2 bases; junction bases outside the gene matches: 5. DNA of the CDR3: TGTGCCAGCAGCTTAGAGTTAGCGGGAGGTGCCTACGAGCAGTACTTC. Translating it yields CASSLELAGGAYEQYF.

The chain employs TRBV20-1 and TRBJ2-7; D possibly corresponds to TRBD2 (6 bases). The V gene lost 5 bases and the J gene lost 0 bases, with 17 bases spanning the gap. CDR3 length: 15 amino acids. Germline CDR1 DFQATT, CDR2 SNEGSKA (reference sequence). The CDR3 DNA reads as TGCAGTGCTCTAAATAGCGGAAACCCCTCCTACGAGCAGTACTTC. It encodes CSALNSGNPSYEQYF.

This clonotype was observed a handful of times. The chain uses TRBV29-1 and TRBJ2-7, with 10 bases that match TRBD2. CDR1 is SQVTM and CDR2 is ANQGSEA in the germline V gene. Trimming removed 1 base from V and 2 bases from J; junction bases left unmatched: 2. This CDR3 is built from 14 residues. CDR3 in DNA: TGCAGCGTTGAAGGTCTAGCGGGAGCCTACGAGCAGTACTTC. Translating gives CSVEGLAGAYEQYF.

This rearrangement joins TRBV6-5 to TRBJ2-7; tentative D call: TRBD2 (7 bases). The DNA matches TRBJ2-1 better at its end, which makes the J call doubtful. CDR1 and CDR2 from the germline V gene are MNHEY and SVGAGI. CDR3 length: 16 residues. CDR3 sequence reads: CASGQGLAGEYNEQFF. CDR3 coding DNA: TGTGCCAGCGGCCAGGGGCTGGCGGGAGAGTATAATGAGCAGTTCTTC.

This chain uses TRBV6-5 with TRBJ2-3; D remains unclear. Germline V gives CDR1 MNHEY, CDR2 SVGAGI. V lost 2 bases and J 0 bases, leaving 6 bases between the germline ends. The CDR3 runs to 14 residues. For the CDR3, the DNA is TGTGCCAGCAGTTACGCGGACAGCACAGATACGCAGTATTTT. Its protein is CASSYADSTDTQYF.

There are a few counts of this clonotype. The rearrangement uses TRBV5-5 and TRBJ2-7; possible D gene TRBD1, 6 bases. Trimming took 0 bases from V and 2 from J, leaving 12 bases between them. CDR3 length: 15 residues. Germline CDR1 and CDR2: SGHKS and YYEKEE (reference sequence). CDR3: CASSLEQGRTYEQYF. As DNA, the CDR3 is TGTGCCAGCAGCTTGGAGCAGGGGCGAACCTACGAGCAGTACTTC.

The CDR3 loop reads CASSESGQVGTEAFF. CDR3 DNA: TGTGCCAGCAGTGAATCGGGCCAGGTGGGCACTGAAGCTTTCTTT. This chain joins TRBV25-1 and TRBJ1-1; D remains ambiguous. Germline V CDR1 and CDR2: MGHDK, SYGVNS. Trimming left V 1 base short and J 4 bases short, with 13 bases between. This CDR3 spans 15 amino acids.

This chain uses TRBV20-1 with TRBJ2-5, with TRBD2 matching over 12 bases. The CDR3 runs 17 residues. V lost 3 bases and J lost 5; bases outside the gene matches: 13. Looked up from germline, CDR1 is DFQATT and CDR2 is SNEGSKA (reference sequence). The CDR3 region has the DNA TGCAGTGCTAGCCCGCTAGCGGGAGGGCCTGGGATGGAGACCCAGTACTTC. Its translation is CSASPLAGGPGMETQYF.

Only one count was recorded for this clonotype. The chain couples TRBV28 to TRBJ2-6; tentatively, D is TRBD2 (6 bases). The CDR3 loop spans 17 amino acids. Germline CDR1 MDHEN, CDR2 SYDVKM. V lost 6 bases and J 0 bases, leaving 15 bases between the germline ends. The CDR3 loop reads CASRGGRRISGANVLTF. DNA of the CDR3: TGTGCCAGCAGGGGGGGACGGAGGATCTCTGGGGCCAACGTCCTGACTTTC. The full variable domain, completed using reference TRBV28 and TRBJ2-6, is DVKVTQSSRYLVKRTGEKVFLECVQDMDHENMFWYRQDPGLGLRLIYFSYDVKMKEKGDIPEGYSVSREKKERFSLILESASTNQTSMYLCASRGGRRISGANVLTFGAGSRLTVL.

The chain couples TRBV2 to TRBJ1-2, with D unclear. V lost 8 bases to trimming and J lost 2 bases, with 15 bases between them. CDR1 is SNHLY and CDR2 is FYNNEI in the germline V gene. This CDR3 contains 14 residues. The CDR3 DNA reads as TGTGCCAGCTTGAATCAGGAGGCCAACTATGGCTACACCTTC. Translation gives CASLNQEANYGYTF.

Turning to this clonotype: A junction boundary mismatches the germline segment, possibly from a read error. The chain uses TRBV7-2 and TRBJ2-1; 8 nucleotides agree with TRBD1. Germline V gene lookup returns CDR1 SGHTA and CDR2 FQGNSA. This CDR3 region has 15 residues. The CDR3: CASSPGGFGANERFF. In DNA form, the CDR3 reads TGTGCCAGCAGCCCAGGGGGCTTCGGGGCCAATGAGCGGTTCTTC.

The chain recombines TRBV27 with TRBJ2-7; D tentatively reads TRBD1 or TRBD2 (5 bases each). The ends were cut back, 5 bases at V and 0 bases at J, with 14 bases in the middle. Germline values: CDR1 MNHEY, CDR2 SMNVEV (reference sequence). The CDR3 totals 15 residues. In DNA form, the CDR3 reads TGTGCCAGCAGTCCCGGGACGGAGATCTCCTACGAGCAGTACTTC. Amino acid sequence: CASSPGTEISYEQYF.

The V and J genes are TRBV6-5 and TRBJ2-2; unclear D gene. The CDR3 spans 13 residues. Germline CDR1 MNHEY, CDR2 SVGAGI. V shed 5 bases and J shed 1 base, with 5 bases lying between them. The DNA for the CDR3 is TGTGCCAGCAGTAACCAGAACACCGGGGAGCTGTTTTTT. Translated, it gives CASSNQNTGELFF.

This clonotype was found many times. The chain is built from TRBV29-1 and TRBJ2-5, with TRBD1 as a possible D gene (6 bases). The germline gives CDR1 SQVTM, CDR2 ANQGSEA. The CDR3 loop spans 12 amino acids. V was clipped by 7 bases and J by 3 bases, with 12 bases between them. As DNA, the CDR3 is TGCAGCGGTGGGGGCTCCGAAGAGACCCAGTACTTC. Protein sequence: CSGGGSEETQYF.

This clonotype was found a few times. The chain couples TRBV5-5 to TRBJ2-7, with 7 bases lining up with TRBD2. V trimming: 0 bases; J trimming: 4 bases; junction bases outside the gene matches: 13. Per the germline V gene, CDR1 is SGHKS and CDR2 is YYEKEE (reference sequence). The CDR3 runs 17 residues. The CDR3 spells CASSLVISGGSWYEQYF. The CDR3 DNA sequence: TGTGCCAGCAGCTTGGTGATTAGCGGCGGGAGTTGGTACGAGCAGTACTTC.

This clonotype was counted a few times. The chain recombines TRBV7-2 with TRBJ1-4, with a tentative D call TRBD1 (5 bases). This CDR3 region has 14 residues. V lost 2 bases and J lost 4, with 8 bases in between. CDR1 and CDR2 (germline): SGHTA, FQGNSA. The CDR3 region is CASSLRQSNEKLFF. The CDR3 nucleotides read TGTGCCAGCAGCTTAAGACAGAGTAATGAAAAACTGTTTTTT.

The chain uses TRBV15 and TRBJ2-3; a weak D match, TRBD2 (5 bases). V lost 1 base and J lost 4, with 12 bases in between. The CDR3 extends over 15 amino acids. Germline V gene sequence: CDR1 LNHNV, CDR2 YYDKDF (reference sequence). The CDR3 DNA follows: TGTGCCACCAGCAGAGGGGCTAGCTCAGCAGATACGCAGTATTTT. Residues: CATSRGASSADTQYF.